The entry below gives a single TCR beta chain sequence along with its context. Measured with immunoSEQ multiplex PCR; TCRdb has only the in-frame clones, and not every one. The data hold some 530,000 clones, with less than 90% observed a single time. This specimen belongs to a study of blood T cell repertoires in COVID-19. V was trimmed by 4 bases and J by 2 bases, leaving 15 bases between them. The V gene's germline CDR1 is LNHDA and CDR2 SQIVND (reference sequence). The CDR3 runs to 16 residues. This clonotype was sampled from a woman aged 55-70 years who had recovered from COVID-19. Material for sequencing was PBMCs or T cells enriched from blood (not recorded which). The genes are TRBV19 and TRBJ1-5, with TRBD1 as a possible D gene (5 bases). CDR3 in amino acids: CASSNGDFLGNQPQHF. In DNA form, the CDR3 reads TGTGCCAGTAGTAACGGGGACTTCCTGGGCAATCAGCCCCAGCATTTT.